The next 8 T cell receptor beta chains were all read from a single sample in a study of cytomegalovirus exposure and HLA in healthy donors. Vbeta (60) and Jbeta (13) primers were used in the PCR. Assay used: immunoSEQ multiplex PCR; TCRdb lists only in-frame clones, some missing. This sample yields around 150,000 clones, of which roughly 80% are seen a single time; 9% to 10% belongs to the top ten. The sample was PBMCs. These receptor sequences come from a man aged 18 to 30 in good health and CMV-seropositive.

This clone was recorded a few times. J is TRBJ1-1 and V is TRBV30; 9 nucleotides align to TRBD1. CDR3 size: 13 residues. Germline CDR1 is GTSNPN and CDR2 is SVGIG (reference sequence). This chain's CDR3 is CALNRGHPTEAFF. The CDR3 DNA follows: TGTGCACTAAACAGGGGGCACCCCACTGAAGCTTTCTTT.

The gene calls are TRBV5-4 and TRBJ2-7, with unresolved D. The V gene lost 0 bases and the J gene lost 7 bases, with 17 bases spanning the gap. CDR3 length equals 15 residues. Germline V lookup: CDR1 SGHNT, CDR2 YYREEE (reference sequence). The CDR3 DNA reads as TGTGCCAGCAGCTTGGACAGTAGTGCCTCTTTAGAGCAGTACTTC. Encoded protein: CASSLDSSASLEQYF.

The rearrangement links TRBV12-5 to TRBJ1-2; no clear D. The CDR3 extends over 12 amino acids. Trimming shortened V by 6 bases and J by 8 bases, and 13 bases separated the two germline ends. CDR1 and CDR2 (germline): LGHNT, FRNRAP. The CDR3 DNA is TGTGCTAGTGGGGACGGACTCGGCGGCTACACCTTC. Translating gives CASGDGLGGYTF. Drawing the rest from reference TRBV12-5 and TRBJ1-2, the complete variable domain is DARVTQTPRHKVTEMGQEVTMRCQPILGHNTVFWYRQTMMQGLELLAYFRNRAPLDDSGMPKDRFSAEMPDATLATLKIQPSEPRDSAVYFCASGDGLGGYTFGSGTRLTVV.

This clone was picked up one time. This rearrangement joins TRBV4-1 to TRBJ1-5; no clear D. The V gene lost 4 bases and the J gene lost 1 base, with 11 bases spanning the gap. The CDR3 contains 15 residues. CDR1 is MGHRA, CDR2 YSYEKL, per germline. The CDR3 DNA is TGCGCCAGCAGCCCCGGTCCGGGGAGCAATCAGCCCCAGCATTTT. Amino acid sequence: CASSPGPGSNQPQHF.

The rearrangement links TRBV29-1 to TRBJ1-2; D is uncertain. The V gene's germline CDR1 is SQVTM and CDR2 ANQGSEA. Deletions cut 4 bases from V and 2 bases from J, with 5 bases between. The CDR3 covers 11 residues. The DNA for the CDR3 is TGCAGCGTTGGCCAGAACTATGGCTACACCTTC. Translated: CSVGQNYGYTF.

The chain couples TRBV30 to TRBJ2-7; no clear D gene. The CDR3 length is 10 residues. The V end was cut by 5 bases, the J end by 3 bases, with 5 bases between. In germline, CDR1 is GTSNPN, CDR2 SVGIG (reference sequence). In nucleotides, the CDR3 is TGTGCCTGGGGCAGCTACGAGCAGTACTTC. As protein: CAWGSYEQYF.

This rearrangement joins TRBV5-6 to TRBJ2-2; no clear D. Trimming shortened V by 2 bases and J by 0 bases, and 8 bases separated the two germline ends. This CDR3 is built from 15 residues. Germline values: CDR1 SGHDT, CDR2 YYEEEE. The CDR3 reads CASSFLAANTGELFF. CDR3 bases: TGTGCCAGCAGCTTTCTGGCAGCGAACACCGGGGAGCTGTTTTTT. The whole variable domain, filled in from reference TRBV5-6 and TRBJ2-2, reads DAGVTQSPTHLIKTRGQQVTLRCSPKSGHDTVSWYQQALGQGPQFIFQYYEEEERQRGNFPDRFSGHQFPNYSSELNVNALLLGDSALYLCASSFLAANTGELFFGEGSRLTVL.

The CDR3 protein is CASTQTQIRGQDGYTF. For the CDR3, the DNA is TGTGCCAGCACCCAAACACAGATCAGGGGGCAGGATGGCTACACCTTC. J is TRBJ1-2 and V is TRBV2; 8 bases agree with TRBD1. Looked up from germline, CDR1 is SNHLY and CDR2 is FYNNEI. V was pared by 7 bases and J by 6 bases, with 16 bases of the junction left unmatched. CDR3 length: 16 residues.